Below are 17 T cell receptor beta chains sequenced from a single sample in a study of T cells after yellow fever vaccination. TCRdb independently ran MiXCR on the 5' RACE reads; one entry per CDR3 protein. The sample yields about 85,000 distinct CDR3 sequences, about an eighth seen once. The sample was CD8+ T cells not binding an NS4B(214-222) dextramer, sorted from PBMCs, taken 20 to 25 days after the first yellow fever vaccination. Every receptor here comes from a young man who received the YFV17D yellow fever vaccine.

V gene TRBV5-5 combines with J gene TRBJ2-7; D call uncertain. V lost 1 base, J lost 3 bases, and 5 bases lay in between. Per the germline V gene, CDR1 is SGHKS and CDR2 is YYEKEE (reference sequence). The CDR3 totals 12 residues. DNA of the CDR3: TGTGCCAGCAGCTTGAACTACTACGAGCAGTACTTC. It codes for CASSLNYYEQYF.

This clonotype was counted between two and nine times. This chain joins TRBV2 and TRBJ2-3; the match to TRBD2 covers 14 bases. Unmatched junction bases numbered 13, after V lost 6 bases and J lost 2 bases. The CDR3 sequence is 19 residues long. Germline V gives CDR1 SNHLY, CDR2 FYNNEI. CDR3 nucleotides: TGTGCCAGCAGCAGCCTCGGACTAGCGGGGGGAAGTATCACAGATACGCAGTATTTT. Its translation is CASSSLGLAGGSITDTQYF.

V usage is TRBV4-1 and J usage is TRBJ1-4; 8 nucleotides match TRBD1. Germline V gives CDR1 MGHRA, CDR2 YSYEKL. With 0 bases clipped from V and 12 bases from J, the junction kept 6 bases outside the gene matches. The CDR3 covers 14 residues. The CDR3 DNA is TGCGCCAGCAGCCAAGACTGGACAGGGCTCGAACTGTTTTTT. Protein product: CASSQDWTGLELFF.

J is TRBJ2-1 and V is TRBV28; D call uncertain. The V gene lost 6 bases and the J gene lost 3 bases, with 15 bases spanning the gap. Germline CDR1 and CDR2: MDHEN and SYDVKM. The CDR3 has 15 amino acids. CDR3 region: CASRSVDANYNEQFF. The CDR3 DNA is TGTGCCAGCAGGAGCGTGGACGCAAACTACAATGAGCAGTTCTTC.

This clonotype was counted between two and nine times. The chain carries TRBV7-9 and TRBJ1-1, with D perhaps TRBD1 (6 bases). The ends were cut back, 5 bases at V and 0 bases at J, with 10 bases in the middle. Per the germline V gene, CDR1 is SEHNR and CDR2 is FQNEAQ (reference sequence). The CDR3 has 14 residues. CDR3 coding DNA: TGTGCCAGCAGCGAACGACAGGTGAACACTGAAGCTTTCTTT. This gives the protein CASSERQVNTEAFF.

The J gene is TRBJ1-6, the V gene TRBV20-1, with TRBD1 matching over 11 bases. J lost 10 bases, V lost 1 base, and 6 bases had no gene match. Germline V gives CDR1 DFQATT, CDR2 SNEGSKA (reference sequence). There are 15 residues in the CDR3. The CDR3 protein is CSARGLGQGDSPLHF. The CDR3 region has the DNA TGCAGTGCTAGAGGATTGGGACAGGGGGACTCACCCCTCCACTTT.

The chain is built from TRBV29-1 and TRBJ2-3; 7 bases are shared with TRBD1. The germline CDR1 and CDR2 sequences are SQVTM and ANQGSEA. Unmatched junction bases numbered 20, after V lost 1 base and J lost 7 bases. The CDR3 runs to 18 residues. Here the CDR3 DNA reads TGCAGCGTTGAAGGGAAGCAGGGCCGTAAGCCAGGGGGTTATACGCAGTATTTT. Amino acids: CSVEGKQGRKPGGYTQYF.

In this sample, this clonotype turned up many times. This chain uses TRBV19 with TRBJ1-1; no firm D call. Looked up from germline, CDR1 is LNHDA and CDR2 is SQIVND (reference sequence). V was trimmed by 8 bases and J by 5 bases, leaving 9 bases between them. CDR3 length equals 11 residues. The CDR3 DNA reads TGTGCCAGTGGACGTGGTACTGAAGCTTTCTTT. It yields the protein CASGRGTEAFF. The whole variable domain, remainder taken from reference TRBV19 and TRBJ1-1, is DGGITQSPKYLFRKEGQNVTLSCEQNLNHDAMYWYRQDPGQGLRLIYYSQIVNDFQKGDIAEGYSVSREKKESFPLTVTSAQKNPTAFYLCASGRGTEAFFGQGTRLTVV.

The chain combines TRBV6-5 with TRBJ1-2; the D is unclear. The CDR3 is 16 amino acids. Trimming stripped 0 bases from V and 0 bases from J, with 11 bases between. CDR1 and CDR2 from the germline V gene are MNHEY and SVGAGI. The CDR3 is CASSYSRGGTNYGYTF. CDR3 bases: TGTGCCAGCAGTTACTCCCGGGGAGGGACTAACTATGGCTACACCTTC.

The chain is built from TRBV4-3 and TRBJ1-2, with D possibly TRBD1 on 6 matching bases. Trimming removed 2 bases at V and 5 bases at J, with 18 bases between. The CDR3 consists of 16 residues. Germline lookup yields CDR1 LGHNA and CDR2 YSLEER. CDR3 loop: CASSQSIVGGRYGYTF. The DNA of the CDR3 is TGCGCCAGCAGCCAATCCATCGTCGGGGGCAGGTATGGCTACACCTTC.

Only a few counts were recorded for this clonotype. The V gene is TRBV15, the J gene TRBJ2-2; 7 positions agree with TRBD2. CDR3 size: 18 residues. V shed 3 bases, J shed 1 base, and the junction held 11 bases outside the gene matches. CDR1 is LNHNV, CDR2 YYDKDF, per germline (reference sequence). CDR3 in DNA: TGTGCCACCAGCAGTCTGAGAGCGGGGCCTGGGAACACCGGGGAGCTGTTTTTT. It codes for CATSSLRAGPGNTGELFF.

This clonotype was recorded a few times. The chain links TRBV5-1 to TRBJ2-5; tentatively, D is TRBD1 (5 bases). V lost 4 bases to trimming and J lost 0 bases, with 16 bases between them. CDR3 length: 16 amino acids. CDR1 is SGHRS and CDR2 is YFSETQ in the germline V gene. CDR3 bases: TGCGCCAGCAGCCGCCCCCCAGGGCGGTACCAAGAGACCCAGTACTTC. Translating gives CASSRPPGRYQETQYF.

This clonotype was counted a few times. The chain recombines TRBV7-8 with TRBJ2-1; D is possibly TRBD1 (6 bases). Germline-derived CDR1 and CDR2 are SGHVS and FQNEAQ. The CDR3 length is 13 residues. The CDR3 bases are TGTGCTAGTCAGGGGCTTTCCTACAATGAGCAGTTCTTC. Translating it yields CASQGLSYNEQFF.

The V and J genes are TRBV11-2 and TRBJ1-1; D gene ambiguous. V was shortened by 2 bases and J by 0 bases, with 7 bases between the two germline ends. The CDR3 contains 14 residues. Germline V lookup: CDR1 SGHAT, CDR2 FQNNGV. Here the CDR3 reads CASSLYTVNTEAFF. CDR3 in DNA: TGTGCCAGCAGCTTATACACGGTGAACACTGAAGCTTTCTTT.

This clonotype turned up a few times. The rearrangement links TRBV7-2 to TRBJ2-1; D uncertain. The CDR3 has 13 residues. The V end was cut by 4 bases, the J end by 5 bases, with 9 bases between. Germline V CDR1 and CDR2: SGHTA, FQGNSA. CDR3 in amino acids: CASSYGPNNEQFF. The CDR3, as DNA: TGTGCCAGCAGCTACGGACCGAACAATGAGCAGTTCTTC. Full variable domain (rest looked up from reference TRBV7-2 and TRBJ2-1): GAGVSQSPSNKVTEKGKDVELRCDPISGHTALYWYRQSLGQGLEFLIYFQGNSAPDKSGLPSDRFSAERTGGSVSTLTIQRTQQEDSAVYLCASSYGPNNEQFFGPGTRLTVL.

V and J are TRBV12-3 or TRBV12-4 and TRBJ1-3; 10 positions agree with TRBD1. V lost 6 bases to trimming and J lost 3 bases; unmatched junction nucleotides: 2. This CDR3 has 14 residues. The CDR3 region is CASRGTGDGNTIYF. The CDR3 DNA reads as TGTGCCAGCAGGGGGACAGGGGATGGAAACACCATATATTTT.

In this sample, this clonotype turned up a few times. This rearrangement joins TRBV6-5 to TRBJ1-1; a weak D match, TRBD1 (6 bases). CDR1 is MNHEY, CDR2 SVGAGI, per germline. The CDR3 has 13 amino acids. The V gene lost 5 bases and the J gene lost 4 bases, with 11 bases spanning the gap. The CDR3 DNA reads TGTGCCAGCAGTCCAGGGGATCGCACTGAAGCTTTCTTT. It encodes CASSPGDRTEAFF.